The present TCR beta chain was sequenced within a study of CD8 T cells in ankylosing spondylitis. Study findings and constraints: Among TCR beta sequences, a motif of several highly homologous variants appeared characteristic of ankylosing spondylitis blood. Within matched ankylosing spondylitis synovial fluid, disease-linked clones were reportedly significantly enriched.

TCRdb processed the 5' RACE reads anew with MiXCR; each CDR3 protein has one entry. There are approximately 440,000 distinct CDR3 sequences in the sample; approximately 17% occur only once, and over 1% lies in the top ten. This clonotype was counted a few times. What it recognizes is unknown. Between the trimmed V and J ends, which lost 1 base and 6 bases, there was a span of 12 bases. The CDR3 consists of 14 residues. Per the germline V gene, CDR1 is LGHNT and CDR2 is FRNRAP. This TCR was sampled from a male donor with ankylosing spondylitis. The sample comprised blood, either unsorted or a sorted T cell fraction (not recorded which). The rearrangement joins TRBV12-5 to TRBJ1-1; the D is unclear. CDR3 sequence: CASGLGPIRAEAFF. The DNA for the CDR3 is TGTGCTAGTGGTTTGGGCCCGATTAGGGCTGAAGCTTTCTTT. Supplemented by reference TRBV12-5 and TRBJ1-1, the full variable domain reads DARVTQTPRHKVTEMGQEVTMRCQPILGHNTVFWYRQTMMQGLELLAYFRNRAPLDDSGMPKDRFSAEMPDATLATLKIQPSEPRDSAVYFCASGLGPIRAEAFFGQGTRLTVV.